Below, 25 T cell receptor beta chains from the same sample are listed, as sequenced in a study of radiotherapy plus CTLA-4 blockade in lung cancer. Repertoires were generated with immunoSEQ multiplex PCR, while TCRdb's copy carries only in-frame clones and drops some. The sample yields some 100,000 clones, 75% to 80% seen once. The sequencing here drew on peripheral blood, taken from a patient treated with radiotherapy plus ipilimumab. Receptor source: a human donor with non-small cell lung cancer who had a partial response to radiotherapy plus ipilimumab.

The CDR3 DNA sequence: TGTGCCAGCAAGGCCGAGGGGGTCACAGATACGCAGTATTTT. As protein: CASKAEGVTDTQYF. The chain has TRBV6-6 and TRBJ2-3, with D tentatively TRBD1 (6 bases). Trimming stripped 7 bases from V and 2 bases from J, with 13 bases between. Looked up from germline, CDR1 is MNHNY and CDR2 is SVGAGI (reference sequence). The CDR3 totals 14 residues.

The V gene is TRBV29-1, the J gene TRBJ2-1; 10 nucleotides align to TRBD2. This CDR3 spans 15 amino acids. Germline V gene sequence: CDR1 SQVTM, CDR2 ANQGSEA. Trimming took 4 bases from V and 8 from J; bases not matched to a gene: 11. In DNA, the CDR3 is TGCAGCGTTGGGACGTTAGCGGGAGGTGGGGATGAGCAGTTCTTC. Protein: CSVGTLAGGGDEQFF.

The chain recombines TRBV27 with TRBJ1-1; D possibly corresponds to TRBD1 (6 bases). The germline V gene has CDR1 MNHEY and CDR2 SMNVEV (reference sequence). V lost 3 bases and J lost 4, with 21 bases in between. The CDR3 length is 17 residues. As DNA, the CDR3 is TGTGCCAGCAGTTTTCGGCAGGGGCAGTTTTTGAGCACTGAAGCTTTCTTT. This codes for CASSFRQGQFLSTEAFF.

The chain uses TRBV7-2 and TRBJ1-1; TRBD1 might be the D (6 bases). The CDR3 contains 14 residues. Germline V lookup: CDR1 SGHTA, CDR2 FQGNSA. Between the trimmed V and J ends, which lost 5 bases and 4 bases, there was a span of 14 bases. In nucleotides, the CDR3 is TGTGCCAGCAGCCTCCGCCAGGGGCGCACTGAAGCTTTCTTT. Translation gives CASSLRQGRTEAFF.

The chain joins TRBV2 to TRBJ1-2, with D tentatively TRBD1 (5 bases). Per the germline V gene, CDR1 is SNHLY and CDR2 is FYNNEI. The V gene lost 4 bases and the J gene lost 3 bases, with 12 bases spanning the gap. This CDR3 has 14 residues. CDR3 nucleotide sequence: TGTGCCAGCAGTGCTCGGGGGACGGACTATGGCTACACCTTC. Residues: CASSARGTDYGYTF.

The chain combines TRBV6-1 with TRBJ2-5; TRBD1 matches 9 bases. Looked up from germline, CDR1 is MNHNS and CDR2 is SASEGT. The CDR3 totals 15 residues. With 6 bases clipped from V and 5 bases from J, the junction kept 10 bases outside the gene matches. CDR3 sequence (DNA): TGTGCCAGCAGGGGGGGACAGGGCGCCAGCGAGACCCAGTACTTC. Translation gives CASRGGQGASETQYF.

The chain links TRBV18 to TRBJ1-1; D unclear. The germline V gene has CDR1 KGHSH and CDR2 LQKENI. This CDR3 is 14 amino acids long. V lost 2 bases, J lost 5 bases, and 12 bases lay in between. The CDR3 DNA reads TGTGCCAGCTCACCAGCGGGTTCGGGGACTGAAGCTTTCTTT. It yields the protein CASSPAGSGTEAFF.

V is TRBV6-6 and J is TRBJ1-5; D uncertain. The germline CDR1 and CDR2 sequences are MNHNY and SVGAGI (reference sequence). The CDR3 consists of 16 residues. The V end was cut by 6 bases, the J end by 1 base, with 16 bases between. The CDR3 protein is CASRRGRDMSNQPQHF. The CDR3 DNA is TGTGCCAGCAGACGAGGACGGGATATGAGCAATCAGCCCCAGCATTTT.

The chain recombines TRBV2 with TRBJ2-7; a possible D gene is TRBD1 (6 bases). This CDR3 comprises 13 residues. The ends were cut back, 8 bases at V and 4 bases at J, with 15 bases in the middle. Germline CDR1 reads SNHLY; CDR2 reads FYNNEI. As DNA, the CDR3 is TGTGCCAGCTCGAAAGGGGGATATTACGAGCAGTACTTC. Its translation is CASSKGGYYEQYF.

V usage is TRBV6-6 and J usage is TRBJ2-1, with TRBD2 matching over 11 bases. The CDR3 covers 16 residues. Germline CDR1 and CDR2: MNHNY and SVGAGI (reference sequence). V was clipped by 6 bases and J by 1 base; unmatched bases: 5. For the CDR3, the DNA is TGTGCCAGCAGAGGCCCTAGCGGGAGGTCCTACAATGAGCAGTTCTTC. Translated, it gives CASRGPSGRSYNEQFF.

This chain uses TRBV27 with TRBJ2-7, with 8 bases lining up with TRBD1. The CDR3 has 14 amino acids. Trimming at V came to 3 bases and at J to 4 bases, leaving 5 bases not matched to a gene. Germline loops: CDR1 MNHEY, CDR2 SMNVEV (reference sequence). The CDR3 DNA reads as TGTGCCAGCAGTTTTTGGACAGGGCAGTACGAGCAGTACTTC. Encoded protein: CASSFWTGQYEQYF.

The chain has TRBV25-1 and TRBJ2-1, with a tentative D call TRBD2 (5 bases). CDR1 and CDR2 from the germline V gene are MGHDK and SYGVNS. V lost 6 bases to trimming and J lost 4 bases, with 13 bases between them. The CDR3 extends over 14 amino acids. The CDR3 DNA follows: TGTGCCAGCAGCCTAAACGGGGTATACAATGAGCAGTTCTTC. This encodes CASSLNGVYNEQFF.

The chain recombines TRBV9 with TRBJ1-1; D unclear. The CDR3 contains 13 residues. V lost 5 bases and J lost 0, with 8 bases in between. Germline V gene sequence: CDR1 SGDLS, CDR2 YYNGEE. The CDR3 reads CASRSGLNTEAFF. In nucleotides, the CDR3 is TGTGCCAGCAGGTCAGGTCTGAACACTGAAGCTTTCTTT. The variable domain in full, completed from reference TRBV9 and TRBJ1-1, reads DSGVTQTPKHLITATGQRVTLRCSPRSGDLSVYWYQQSLDQGLQFLIQYYNGEERAKGNILERFSAQQFPDLHSELNLSSLELGDSALYFCASRSGLNTEAFFGQGTRLTVV.

This clone was detected once. J is TRBJ2-7 and V is TRBV28; D not resolved. Trimming left V 10 bases short and J 2 bases short, with 15 bases between. The CDR3 is 13 amino acids. Germline CDR1 is MDHEN and CDR2 is SYDVKM. The CDR3 nucleotides are TGTGCCACCCGAAGACCCACTACCTACGAGCAGTACTTC. Protein product: CATRRPTTYEQYF.

This clone appeared a single time. The rearrangement links TRBV5-1 to TRBJ2-1, with D perhaps TRBD2 (5 bases). Germline CDR1 SGHRS, CDR2 YFSETQ. V lost 0 bases and J 5 bases, leaving 12 bases between the germline ends. The CDR3 loop spans 15 amino acids. The DNA for the CDR3 is TGCGCCAGCAGCTTGGTCGGATCGGGGAACAATGAGCAGTTCTTC. Its protein product is CASSLVGSGNNEQFF.

This CDR3 reads CASSFRQGPYEQYV. CDR3 bases: TGTGCCAGCAGCTTCCGACAGGGTCCCTACGAGCAGTACGTC. The chain recombines TRBV7-2 with TRBJ2-7, with 7 bases fitting TRBD1. The J segment lost 2 bases and the V segment lost 3 bases, leaving 4 bases of the junction unmatched. The CDR3 covers 14 residues. CDR1 and CDR2 from the germline V gene are SGHTA and FQGNSA.

V is TRBV10-3 and J is TRBJ1-2, with TRBD1 identical over 10 bases. Germline values: CDR1 ENHRY, CDR2 SYGVKD. Trimming cost V 6 bases and J 12 bases; bases outside gene matches: 10. The length of the CDR3 is 13 residues. The chain's CDR3 is CAIRAETGGRDTF. CDR3 bases: TGTGCCATCAGGGCCGAGACAGGGGGCCGGGACACCTTC.

The chain uses TRBV4-2 and TRBJ2-5; D not resolved. The J call may be incorrect, as the DNA end agrees better with TRBJ2-7. Germline CDR1 LGHNA, CDR2 YNFKEQ. This CDR3 is 13 amino acids long. The chain's CDR3 is CASSPTISYEQYF. The CDR3 coding sequence is TGTGCCAGCAGCCCCACGATCTCCTACGAGCAGTACTTC.

The chain employs TRBV18 and TRBJ2-6, with D possibly matching TRBD2 (5 bases). Germline CDR1 KGHSH, CDR2 LQKENI. The CDR3 contains 20 residues. The V end lost 3 bases, the J end lost 0 bases, and 21 bases lay between the germline ends. CDR3 coding DNA: TGTGCCAGCTCACCTCCTATGTCGGGGAACCCCTTCTCTGGGGCCAACGTCCTGACTTTC. It is translated as CASSPPMSGNPFSGANVLTF.

This clone was picked up a small number of times. The V and J genes are TRBV5-4 and TRBJ1-3; possible D gene TRBD1, 5 bases. Between the trimmed V and J ends, which lost 1 base and 1 base, there was a span of 9 bases. This CDR3 comprises 15 residues. Germline V gives CDR1 SGHNT, CDR2 YYREEE (reference sequence). The CDR3 protein is CASSLQGLSGNTIYF. CDR3 sequence (DNA): TGTGCCAGCAGCTTGCAGGGTCTTTCTGGAAACACCATATATTTT.

This clone was counted a single time. The chain uses TRBV6-5 and TRBJ1-1; D ambiguous. Germline lookup yields CDR1 MNHEY and CDR2 SVGAGI. This CDR3 contains 14 residues. V shed 2 bases and J shed 1 base, with 8 bases lying between them. As DNA, the CDR3 is TGTGCCAGCAGTTACGGGGAGGCGAACACTGAAGCTTTCTTT. Protein sequence: CASSYGEANTEAFF.

CDR3 loop: CASSLWRGGADYGYTF. The CDR3 DNA reads as TGTGCCAGCAGTTTATGGAGGGGGGGAGCTGACTATGGCTACACCTTC. V gene TRBV28 combines with J gene TRBJ1-2, with D perhaps matching TRBD1 (6 bases). CDR3 length: 16 residues. Germline V lookup: CDR1 MDHEN, CDR2 SYDVKM. Trimming left V 0 bases short and J 3 bases short, with 14 bases between.

This clone has more than one count but fewer than ten. The CDR3 DNA is TGTGCCAGCAGCTCGAGAGACACCCGCGAGCAGTTCTTC. Its protein product is CASSSRDTREQFF. The chain joins TRBV7-2 to TRBJ2-1; D unresolved. V was shortened by 4 bases and J by 10 bases, with 14 bases between the two germline ends. There are 13 residues in the CDR3. Germline CDR1 is SGHTA and CDR2 is FQGNSA.

The chain carries TRBV19 and TRBJ1-5; possibly TRBD1 for D (5 bases). V shed 3 bases and J shed 0 bases, with 9 bases lying between them. This CDR3 spans 15 amino acids. The V gene's germline CDR1 is LNHDA and CDR2 SQIVND (reference sequence). CDR3 sequence: CASSIQGISNQPQHF. DNA for the CDR3: TGTGCCAGTAGTATCCAGGGAATTAGCAATCAGCCCCAGCATTTT.

The gene calls are TRBV6-4 and TRBJ2-1, with TRBD2 matching 12 bases. After removal of 0 bases from V and 6 bases from J, the junction contained 21 bases not matched to a gene. Germline CDR1 reads MRHNA; CDR2 reads SNTAGT. This CDR3 region has 22 residues. The CDR3 reads CASSDSKIPGLAGGGGRNEQFF. CDR3 coding DNA: TGTGCCAGCAGTGACTCGAAGATTCCGGGGCTAGCGGGAGGGGGGGGTCGCAATGAGCAGTTCTTC.